Shown below are 20 T cell receptor beta chains from a single sample sequenced in a study of cytomegalovirus exposure and HLA in healthy donors. Primers for the PCR totalled 60 Vbeta and 13 Jbeta. Clones were sequenced by immunoSEQ multiplex PCR, and TCRdb holds only the in-frame ones, with some missing. This sample has roughly 150,000 clones, with roughly 85% found just once. Sequences were obtained from PBMCs. These receptors all stem from a man in his late teens or twenties in good health and CMV-seropositive.

CDR3 amino acids: CAAKSGALMNTEAFF. CDR3 DNA sequence: TGTGCCGCAAAGAGCGGGGCTCTCATGAACACTGAAGCTTTCTTT. The chain combines TRBV2 with TRBJ1-1; perhaps TRBD1 as D (5 bases). Looked up from germline, CDR1 is SNHLY and CDR2 is FYNNEI. V was clipped by 11 bases and J by 0 bases, with 19 bases between them. The CDR3 loop spans 15 amino acids. Combining the CDR3 with reference TRBV2 and TRBJ1-1 gives the whole variable domain EPEVTQTPSHQVTQMGQEVILRCVPISNHLYFYWYRQILGQKVEFLVSFYNNEISEKSEIFDDQFSVERPDGSNFTLKIRSTKLEDSAMYFCAAKSGALMNTEAFFGQGTRLTVV.

This rearrangement joins TRBV9 to TRBJ2-2, with 7 bases identical to TRBD2. Germline V CDR1 and CDR2: SGDLS, YYNGEE. Trimming took 2 bases from V and 8 from J; bases not matched to a gene: 6. The CDR3 is made up of 14 amino acids. The CDR3 region has the DNA TGTGCCAGCAGCGTCGGGACTACCCCTGGGGAGCTGTTTTTT. Amino acid sequence: CASSVGTTPGELFF.

This rearrangement joins TRBV19 to TRBJ2-1; 7 bases agree with TRBD2. The germline V gene has CDR1 LNHDA and CDR2 SQIVND (reference sequence). V gave up 8 bases and J gave up 0 bases; unmatched junction bases: 7. CDR3 length equals 15 residues. The CDR3 bases are TGTGCCAGTCGGAGGGGCGGGAGCTCCTACAATGAGCAGTTCTTC. Its translation: CASRRGGSSYNEQFF.

J is TRBJ2-1 and V is TRBV30; the match to TRBD2 covers 8 bases. The V gene end was trimmed by 2 bases and the J gene end by 7 bases; junction bases not matched to a gene: 10. The CDR3 is made up of 15 amino acids. Germline CDR1 is GTSNPN and CDR2 is SVGIG (reference sequence). Here the CDR3 reads CAWSIGAGVPNEQFF. The CDR3 DNA reads as TGTGCCTGGAGTATCGGAGCGGGAGTCCCAAATGAGCAGTTCTTC.

CDR3 protein: CAWSGTTQGEKLFF. The CDR3, as DNA: TGTGCCTGGAGTGGCACCACACAGGGTGAAAAACTGTTTTTT. This chain uses TRBV30 with TRBJ1-4; TRBD1 might be the D (6 bases). Germline CDR1 GTSNPN, CDR2 SVGIG (reference sequence). Trimming pared 1 base from V and 7 bases from J, leaving 13 bases between. This CDR3 region has 14 residues.

The chain uses TRBV6-1 and TRBJ1-1, with D unresolved. V lost 3 bases and J lost 11, with 13 bases in between. Germline assignment: CDR1 MNHNS and CDR2 SASEGT. The CDR3 extends over 12 amino acids. The CDR3 protein is CASSEGRRVAFF. The CDR3 DNA sequence: TGTGCCAGCAGTGAGGGCAGGCGGGTTGCTTTCTTT.

CDR3 sequence: CASSRSGAGTDTQYF. The CDR3, as DNA: TGTGCCAGCAGCCGGTCAGGGGCTGGCACAGATACGCAGTATTTT. The chain couples TRBV5-4 to TRBJ2-3, with D perhaps matching TRBD1 (6 bases). This CDR3 has 15 amino acids. Germline loops: CDR1 SGHNT, CDR2 YYREEE (reference sequence). V was pared by 4 bases and J by 1 base, with 13 bases between.

This chain uses TRBV7-9 with TRBJ1-4; D call uncertain. The CDR3 totals 16 residues. The ends were cut back, 1 base at V and 8 bases at J, with 17 bases in the middle. Germline V gene data show CDR1 as SEHNR and CDR2 as FQNEAQ (reference sequence). The CDR3: CASSLDGSLSREKLFF. The CDR3 DNA reads TGTGCCAGCAGCTTAGACGGGTCCCTCTCTCGGGAAAAACTGTTTTTT.

The gene calls are TRBV9 and TRBJ2-7; D unclear. Trimming stripped 0 bases from V and 2 bases from J, with 15 bases between. The germline gives CDR1 SGDLS, CDR2 YYNGEE. This CDR3 region has 16 residues. As DNA, the CDR3 is TGTGCCAGCAGCGTAGACGACACCCCGACGGCCTACGAGCAGTACTTC. This gives the protein CASSVDDTPTAYEQYF. Combining the CDR3 with reference TRBV9 and TRBJ2-7 gives the whole variable domain DSGVTQTPKHLITATGQRVTLRCSPRSGDLSVYWYQQSLDQGLQFLIQYYNGEERAKGNILERFSAQQFPDLHSELNLSSLELGDSALYFCASSVDDTPTAYEQYFGPGTRLTVT.

A single count supports this clone. V is TRBV5-7 and J is TRBJ1-1; no definite D call. TRBV5-7 is an ORF, with its function uncertain. V lost 5 bases and J 0 bases, leaving 26 bases between the germline ends. This CDR3 region has 19 residues. In DNA form, the CDR3 reads TGTGCCAGCAGTTCGGGTTGGTCTCCCCCCCCGGTGGTGAACACTGAAGCTTTCTTT. Residues: CASSSGWSPPPVVNTEAFF.

With respect to this clone: Its ends do not fully match the called genes, so a read error is possible. V gene TRBV7-8 combines with J gene TRBJ1-5; no definite D call. CDR1 is SGHVS and CDR2 is FQNEAQ in the germline V gene. The CDR3 loop spans 16 amino acids. The CDR3 here is CASSLSADYSNQPRHF. The CDR3 DNA is TGTGCCAGCAGCTTATCGGCAGATTATAGCAATCAGCCCCGGCATTTT.

The chain uses TRBV5-6 and TRBJ1-2, with D possibly being TRBD1 (5 bases). V was pared by 0 bases and J by 7 bases, with 13 bases between. Per germline, CDR1 SGHDT and CDR2 YYEEEE. The CDR3 covers 14 residues. The CDR3 region has the DNA TGTGCCAGCAGCTTGGTGGCAGGGTCTACTGGCTACACCTTC. Its translation is CASSLVAGSTGYTF. Using reference TRBV5-6 and TRBJ1-2 for the parts outside the CDR3, the full variable domain is DAGVTQSPTHLIKTRGQQVTLRCSPKSGHDTVSWYQQALGQGPQFIFQYYEEEERQRGNFPDRFSGHQFPNYSSELNVNALLLGDSALYLCASSLVAGSTGYTFGSGTRLTVV.

CDR3 region: CASSSLDRQNIQYF. CDR3 nucleotides: TGTGCCAGCAGCTCCCTGGACAGACAAAACATTCAGTACTTC. The genes are TRBV11-2 and TRBJ2-4, with D tentatively TRBD1 (6 bases). V was shortened by 4 bases and J by 5 bases, with 12 bases between the two germline ends. CDR3 size: 14 residues. The germline CDR1 and CDR2 sequences are SGHAT and FQNNGV.

CDR3 DNA: TGTGCCAGCCGGGGGGCAGAAGCGGGAGCTGATGAGCAGTTCTTC. As protein: CASRGAEAGADEQFF. The chain uses TRBV19 and TRBJ2-1; TRBD2 aligns across 8 bases. Germline assignment: CDR1 LNHDA and CDR2 SQIVND (reference sequence). The CDR3 has 15 amino acids. V gave up 9 bases and J gave up 8 bases; unmatched junction bases: 15.

The chain uses TRBV5-1 and TRBJ1-1, with TRBD1 identical over 8 bases. The CDR3 runs to 15 residues. Germline V gene data show CDR1 as SGHRS and CDR2 as YFSETQ. V gave up 5 bases and J gave up 1 base; unmatched junction bases: 7. Written as DNA, the CDR3 is TGCGCCAGCAGGCCGACACAGGGGGAGAACACTGAAGCTTTCTTT. It encodes CASRPTQGENTEAFF.

The V and J genes are TRBV19 and TRBJ2-2; possibly TRBD2 for D (5 bases). The CDR3 consists of 14 residues. With 8 bases removed from V and 3 bases from J, the gap between germline ends came to 13 bases. Germline V CDR1 and CDR2: LNHDA, SQIVND (reference sequence). As DNA, the CDR3 is TGTGCCAGTGCACGGGTCGGGGACACCGGGGAGCTGTTTTTT. It yields the protein CASARVGDTGELFF.

The V gene is TRBV5-4, the J gene TRBJ2-1; possibly TRBD2 for D (5 bases). This CDR3 contains 14 residues. CDR1 and CDR2 from the germline V gene are SGHNT and YYREEE (reference sequence). The V end was cut by 4 bases, the J end by 5 bases, with 13 bases between. CDR3 sequence: CASSRGGADNEQFF. CDR3 in DNA: TGTGCCAGCAGCCGAGGAGGAGCGGACAATGAGCAGTTCTTC.

This clone was seen only a few times. The rearrangement uses TRBV6-5 and TRBJ2-1; D gene unclear. CDR3 length: 13 residues. V was pared by 6 bases and J by 3 bases, with 9 bases between. The germline V gene has CDR1 MNHEY and CDR2 SVGAGI. This CDR3 reads CASRQEFYNEQFF. The DNA of the CDR3 is TGTGCCAGCAGACAAGAATTCTACAATGAGCAGTTCTTC.

The CDR3 spells CASSVQGMETQYF. CDR3 nucleotide sequence: TGTGCCAGTAGTGTACAGGGGATGGAGACCCAGTACTTC. V and J are TRBV19 and TRBJ2-5; 7 nucleotides agree with TRBD1. CDR3 length: 13 amino acids. Germline V gene lookup returns CDR1 LNHDA and CDR2 SQIVND (reference sequence). V was pared by 5 bases and J by 5 bases, with 5 bases of the junction left unmatched.

The gene calls are TRBV5-6 and TRBJ1-6; D is undetermined. Trimming left V 5 bases short and J 5 bases short, with 5 bases between. This CDR3 region has 12 residues. CDR1 SGHDT and CDR2 YYEEEE come from the germline V gene. CDR3 in DNA: TGTGCCAGCAGTTTAGATAATTCACCCCTCCACTTT. Protein sequence: CASSLDNSPLHF.